The sequence of this TCR beta chain was determined in a study of blood T cell repertoires in COVID-19. Study background: Researchers got acute and convalescent COVID-19 samples from the United States, Italy and Spain. From T cells, B-cell-depleted T cells, or PBMCs came the material, which was cDNA or gDNA.

This clone was seen a handful of times. The germline V gene has CDR1 SGHTA and CDR2 FQGNSA. The CDR3 has 13 residues. The V and J ends lost 0 bases and 7 bases respectively, with 7 bases between them. Per the original data handling: Reference gene primer amplification gave nucleated cell count estimates. TCRdb's table, derived via immunoSEQ multiplex PCR, lists solely in-frame clones and lacks some. V and J calls plus clone size are reproduced from that table; the DNA served to infer D and trimming. This table has approximately 100,000 clones, roughly 82% appearing once. Material: peripheral blood. The chain is built from TRBV7-2 and TRBJ1-5; D ambiguous. The TCR originated in a man aged 55 to 70 with acute or convalescent COVID-19. In DNA form, the CDR3 reads TGTGCCAGCAGCTTAGCGCGGGAACAGCCCCAGCATTTT. It translates to CASSLAREQPQHF. The whole variable domain, remainder taken from reference TRBV7-2 and TRBJ1-5, is GAGVSQSPSNKVTEKGKDVELRCDPISGHTALYWYRQSLGQGLEFLIYFQGNSAPDKSGLPSDRFSAERTGGSVSTLTIQRTQQEDSAVYLCASSLAREQPQHFGDGTRLSIL.